This TCR beta chain was identified during a study of cytomegalovirus exposure and HLA in healthy donors. Broader study findings: Specificity for CMV antigens was confirmed in vitro for a few of the CMV-associated chains.

TCRdb's copy holds only in-frame clones and misses some; the assay was immunoSEQ multiplex PCR. The table shows roughly 70,000 clones, with roughly 95% occurring only once. Germline CDR1 is MGHRA and CDR2 is YSYEKL. V shed 1 base, J shed 1 base, and the junction held 5 bases outside the gene matches. There are 17 residues in the CDR3. A word on this clone: Its target is unknown.

This chain joins TRBV4-1 and TRBJ2-2; 8 bases map to TRBD2. Input material: PBMCs. This clonotype was sampled from a man younger than 30 in good health and CMV-seronegative. The CDR3 spells CASSQVGGGQNTGELFF. The CDR3 nucleotides are TGCGCCAGCAGCCAAGTTGGCGGGGGGCAGAACACCGGGGAGCTGTTTTTT.